This is a list of T cell receptor beta chains from one sample in a study of cytomegalovirus exposure and HLA in healthy donors. Profiled with immunoSEQ multiplex PCR; TCRdb holds only in-frame clones, not every one. The sample has 150,000 to 250,000 clones; roughly 81% are singletons. Sequenced material: PBMCs. Receptor source: a woman younger than 45 in good health and CMV-seronegative. Both conserved end residues are part of each CDR3. Each record gives: D gene, clone size, J gene, V gene, CDR3 DNA, CDR3 protein. A D gene is named only where the DNA matches it firmly. Only part of the rows carry a size: once, few, many, or a class if the clone is expanded.

>.|.|TRBJ1-5|TRBV19
TGTGCCAGTAGTATCTCCAGTCCCCGATATCAGCCCCAGCATTTT
CASSISSPRYQPQHF
>TRBD1|.|TRBJ2-2|TRBV28
TGTGCCAGCAGTCCCGACAGGGGGCTCGACACCGGGGAGCTGTTTTTT
CASSPDRGLDTGELFF
>.|.|TRBJ2-7|TRBV27
TGTGCCAGCAGCCCCCGGGGGCGGGGGTCCTACGAGCAGTACTTC
CASSPRGRGSYEQYF
>.|.|TRBJ2-6|TRBV5-6
TGTGCCAGCAGCGAGGACGGGCCGGGGTACGGTCCTGGGGCCAACGTCCTGACTTTC
CASSEDGPGYGPGANVLTF
>TRBD1|few|TRBJ1-2|TRBV2
TGTGCCAGCCCACAGGGGTCCCGCTATGGCTACACCTTC
CASPQGSRYGYTF
>.|many|TRBJ1-1|TRBV28
TGTGCCAGCAGTTTGAGACTTGAAGCTTTCTTT
CASSLRLEAFF
>TRBD2|once|TRBJ2-7|TRBV19
TGTGCCAGTAGTAAGCGGGACCCGACCCTTTACGAGCAGTACTTC
CASSKRDPTLYEQYF
>TRBD1|few|TRBJ1-2|TRBV28
TGTGCCAGCAGACAGGGGAACTATGGCTACACCTTC
CASRQGNYGYTF
>.|.|TRBJ1-1|TRBV30
TGTGCCTGGAGTGTAGGCGGGGGGGCTGAAGCTTTCTTT
CAWSVGGGAEAFF
>TRBD2|once|TRBJ2-3|TRBV5-1
TGCGCCAGCAGCTTGTTGGGACTAGGACCTACTAGCACAGATACGCAGTATTTT
CASSLLGLGPTSTDTQYF
>TRBD1|once|TRBJ2-5|TRBV6-1
TGTGCCAGCAGAGAGGGACAGGCGAGGGAGACCCAGTACTTC
CASREGQARETQYF
>.|once|TRBJ1-2|TRBV28
TGTGCCAGCGGGCAGGGGACCTCTGGCTATGGCTACACCTTC
CASGQGTSGYGYTF
>.|.|TRBJ1-1|TRBV5-1
TGCGCCAGCAGCGGCAGGACAAAAGCTTTCTTT
CASSGRTKAFF
>.|.|TRBJ2-7|TRBV27
TGTGCCAGCAGTTTATCTCAGGGGTCCTTCGAGCAGTACTTC
CASSLSQGSFEQYF
>.|.|TRBJ2-5|TRBV2
TGTGCCAGCAGCGCAGGTGGTCAGGAGGGGGAGACCCAGTACTTC
CASSAGGQEGETQYF
>TRBD1|few|TRBJ2-3|TRBV9
TGTGCCAGCAGCGTCGGGACAGGGGTTAGCACAGATACGCAGTATTTT
CASSVGTGVSTDTQYF
>.|few|TRBJ1-3|TRBV6-6
TGTGCCAGCAGTAACGGGGCAGGGGCTGGAAACACCATATATTTT
CASSNGAGAGNTIYF
>TRBD1|.|TRBJ1-1|TRBV10-3
TGTGCCATCAGGGCGGGACAGGGCCACACTGAAGCTTTCTTT
CAIRAGQGHTEAFF
>.|.|TRBJ2-7|TRBV18
TGTGCCAGCTCACCAGACACCTACGAGCAGTACTTC
CASSPDTYEQYF
>.|.|TRBJ2-5|TRBV30
TGTGCCTGGATGGTGACCGCGGGAGAGACCCAGTACTTC
CAWMVTAGETQYF
>.|.|TRBJ1-4|TRBV6-1
TGTGCCAGCAGTGACGGCAGGGGAATATCTAATGAAAAACTGTTTTTT
CASSDGRGISNEKLFF
>.|.|TRBJ2-5|TRBV25-1
TGTGCCAGCAGTGAATTCGGTAAAGGGAGCCAAGAGACCCAGTACTTC
CASSEFGKGSQETQYF
>.|.|TRBJ1-5|TRBV2
TGTGCCAGCAGTGAAGTAGTTATGAGGAATCAGCCCCAGCATTTT
CASSEVVMRNQPQHF
>.|.|TRBJ2-7|TRBV2
TGTGCCAGCAGTGAAGCGCTTATGGGCCGGGGTTACGAGCAGTACTTC
CASSEALMGRGYEQYF
>TRBD2|once|TRBJ2-1|TRBV5-1
TGCGCCAGCAGCCCCGGACTAGCGGGAACCGACAATGAGCAGTTCTTC
CASSPGLAGTDNEQFF
>.|.|TRBJ1-1|TRBV4-2
TGTGCCAGCAGCCAAGACAGGGCGCTTGAAGCTTTCTTT
CASSQDRALEAFF
>.|.|TRBJ2-1|TRBV10-2
TGCGCCAGCAGGCCAGGGGGGTCTCCTACCTACAATGAGCAGTTCTTC
CASRPGGSPTYNEQFF
>.|.|TRBJ1-1|TRBV20-1
TGCAGTGCTAGAGCTTACACTGAAGCTTTCTTT
CSARAYTEAFF
>TRBD2|.|TRBJ2-3|TRBV4-1
TGCGCCAGCAGCCAAGGTGGGACGGGGGGGCCAAGCACAGATACGCAGTATTTT
CASSQGGTGGPSTDTQYF
>TRBD2|.|TRBJ2-6|TRBV7-8
TGTGCCAGCAGCTTAGCTGCGGGTCTAGCGGGGGGCTCTGGGGCCAACGTCCTGACTTTC
CASSLAAGLAGGSGANVLTF
>.|.|TRBJ2-5|TRBV18
TGTGCCAGCTCTCTCCTGAGAGAGACCCAGTACTTC
CASSLLRETQYF
>TRBD1|few|TRBJ2-2|TRBV18
TGTGCCAGCTCACGGAGCCCGGGACAGGGGATGTCCGGGGAGCTGTTTTTT
CASSRSPGQGMSGELFF
>TRBD2|.|TRBJ2-6|TRBV4-1
TGCGCCAGCAGCCAAGAAGGACTAGCGGGTTTCTCAGGGGCCAACGTCCTGACTTTC
CASSQEGLAGFSGANVLTF
>TRBD2|once|TRBJ2-5|TRBV27
TGTGCCAGCAGTTTATATCTAGCGGGGGGGTTAGAGACCCAGTACTTC
CASSLYLAGGLETQYF
>.|.|TRBJ2-5|TRBV19
TGTGCCAGTAGTATAGGAATGGGCGGGCACCAAGAGACCCAGTACTTC
CASSIGMGGHQETQYF
>TRBD1|.|TRBJ1-2|TRBV2
TGTGCCAGCAGATTACAGGGGGGAGAAGAGTGGTACACCTTC
CASRLQGGEEWYTF
>.|.|TRBJ1-4|TRBV19
TGTGCCAGTAGTAAAGCAGGGGATAATGAAAAACTGTTTTTT
CASSKAGDNEKLFF
>TRBD1|once|TRBJ1-4|TRBV6-5
TGTGCCAGCAGCGACAGGGGCTCTAATGAAAAACTGTTTTTT
CASSDRGSNEKLFF
>.|.|TRBJ2-5|TRBV5-1
TGCGCCAGCAGCTTGGCGGTGGCGGGTCGGACCCAGTACTTC
CASSLAVAGRTQYF
>TRBD2|.|TRBJ2-7|TRBV4-1
TGCGCCAGCAGCCAAGATCGAGGTCGCGGGGGGAGCTCCTACGAGCAGTACTTC
CASSQDRGRGGSSYEQYF
>.|.|TRBJ2-3|TRBV11-3
TGTGCCAGCAGCCTTAGCAGGGTCACAGATACGCAGTATTTT
CASSLSRVTDTQYF
>.|.|TRBJ2-1|TRBV7-9
TGTGCCAGCAGCTTAGGATTTAGTACTTCCAATGAGCAGTTCTTC
CASSLGFSTSNEQFF
>TRBD1|few|TRBJ2-7|TRBV4-1
TGCGCCAGCAGCCAACGGGGACAGGGTGTTTCCTACGAGCAGTACTTC
CASSQRGQGVSYEQYF
>.|.|TRBJ1-6|TRBV6-5
TGTGCCAGCAGTTACGAGGCAGGGGTGGGATCACCCCTCCACTTT
CASSYEAGVGSPLHF
>.|.|TRBJ1-3|TRBV9
TGTGCCAGCAGCGTCTCCAGCAGGGCGACTGGAAACACCATATATTTT
CASSVSSRATGNTIYF
>TRBD2|.|TRBJ2-1|TRBV5-1
TGCGCCAGCAGCTTGGCTCGGAGGGAGGGGAATGAGCAGTTCTTC
CASSLARREGNEQFF